Listed below are T cell receptor beta chains from one sample, sequenced in a study of blood T cell repertoires in COVID-19. Measured with immunoSEQ multiplex PCR; TCRdb has only the in-frame clones, and not every one. This table holds roughly 170,000 clones, about 88% found once. Material for sequencing was peripheral blood. The receptors derive from a woman in her forties or fifties with COVID-19, enrolled during active disease. Each CDR3 is given with its conserved first and last residue. The D gene is left open where the match is weak. Not every row has a clone size; where given, it reads once, few, many or a size class.

d_call clone_size j_call v_call cdr3_nt cdr3_aa
. . TRBJ1-5 TRBV19 TGTGCCAGTAGTATGACTGCCATAGGCAATCAGCCCCAGCATTTT CASSMTAIGNQPQHF
. . TRBJ2-7 TRBV12-3/TRBV12-4 TGTGCCAGCAGTTTATCTTTCTACGAGCAGTACTTC CASSLSFYEQYF
. few TRBJ1-3 TRBV6-5 TGTGCCAGCAGTTACCGGGGATCCGGAAACACCATATATTTT CASSYRGSGNTIYF
. . TRBJ2-2 TRBV4-3 TGCGCCAGCAGCCGGGGAGCGGGCAGATCGAACACCGGGGAGCTGTTTTTT CASSRGAGRSNTGELFF
TRBD1 . TRBJ1-5 TRBV6-5 TGTGCCAGCAGTCCGACAGGGAGAGATCAGCCCCAGCATTTT CASSPTGRDQPQHF
TRBD1 few TRBJ1-2 TRBV7-3 TGTGCCAGCAGCCTAACGGGACAGAACTATGGCTACACCTTC CASSLTGQNYGYTF
. . TRBJ2-5 TRBV7-9 TGTGCCAGCACCGTGCAGGGCCAAGAGACCCAGTACTTC CASTVQGQETQYF
TRBD2 . TRBJ2-1 TRBV7-8 TGTGCCAGCAGCTTAGGTACGGGGGGGTATCATGAGCAGTTCTTC CASSLGTGGYHEQFF
. once TRBJ2-1 TRBV21-1 TGTGCCAGCGGACAGGGTGGTTCCAATGAGCAGTTCTTC CASGQGGSNEQFF
. . TRBJ2-7 TRBV3-1/TRBV3-2 TGTGCCAGCAGCCACCCTTCTGGGGGGTTCTACGAGCAGTACTTC CASSHPSGGFYEQYF
TRBD1 . TRBJ1-2 TRBV24-1 TGTGCCACCAGTGATTCGGACAGGGATTCTTACACCTTC CATSDSDRDSYTF
. . TRBJ2-3 TRBV19 TGTGCCAGTAGTATTGTGCGGGGTCGGTCATCAGATACGCAGTATTTT CASSIVRGRSSDTQYF
TRBD1 . TRBJ2-4 TRBV7-9 TGTGCCAGCAGCTTTGGACAGGGGGTGGACATTCAGTACTTC CASSFGQGVDIQYF
. . TRBJ2-7 TRBV4-1 TGCGCCAGCAGCCGGAGGTACAGGGACTACGAGCAGTACTTC CASSRRYRDYEQYF
. . TRBJ2-3 TRBV9 TGTGCCAGCAGCGCTTACGGCGGGGGCCGGGATACGCAGTATTTT CASSAYGGGRDTQYF
TRBD2 . TRBJ2-7 TRBV6-5 TGTGCCAGCAGTCTGGGGACTAGCGGGGGGCAAGAGCAGTACTTC CASSLGTSGGQEQYF
. . TRBJ1-1 TRBV5-1 TGCGCCAGCAGCTCCACCTTGGCGAACACTGAAGCTTTCTTT CASSSTLANTEAFF
. . TRBJ1-1 TRBV7-3 TGTGCCAGCAGCCTCCGCGGAATACCGGGACAATGGTTCAGGGACACTGAAGCTTTCTTT CASSLRGIPGQWFRDTEAFF
. . TRBJ1-5 TRBV12-3/TRBV12-4 TGTGCCAGCAGTTTAACAGGCTGGCAGCCCCAGCATTTT CASSLTGWQPQHF
TRBD1 once TRBJ1-1 TRBV6-1 TGTGCCAGCAGTGAAGCCGGGACAGGGATTCTGGGCACTGAAGCTTTCTTT CASSEAGTGILGTEAFF
TRBD1 . TRBJ1-4 TRBV5-1 TGCGCCAGCAGCAGGGGACAGGGGGCAACTAATGAAAAACTGTTTTTT CASSRGQGATNEKLFF
TRBD1 . TRBJ1-2 TRBV24-1 TGTGCCACCAGTGACGGACAGGGCTACTATGGCTACACCTTC CATSDGQGYYGYTF
. . TRBJ1-3 TRBV9 TGTGCCAGCAGCGTAGATTCCCTGCCGGGCTCTGGAAACACCATATATTTT CASSVDSLPGSGNTIYF
TRBD2 . TRBJ2-3 TRBV2 TGTGCCAGCAGTGAAGCGCTTCGGCTAGCGGGGGGCTTCCGCACAGATACGCAGTATTTT CASSEALRLAGGFRTDTQYF
TRBD1 . TRBJ1-5 TRBV28 TGTGCCAGCAGTGGACACAGGGGGCTAGGCCAGCCCCAGCATTTT CASSGHRGLGQPQHF
. . TRBJ1-3 TRBV7-9 TGTGCCAGCAGCTTCGCAGGGACTGGAAACACCATATATTTT CASSFAGTGNTIYF
. . TRBJ1-2 TRBV6-6 TGTGCCAGCAGTTCCCCGGGACAAACTCACGGCTACACCTTC CASSSPGQTHGYTF
. . TRBJ1-2 TRBV27 TGTGCCAGCAGTTTAGGCGGCCAGAGCTATGGCTACACCTTC CASSLGGQSYGYTF
. . TRBJ1-1 TRBV27 TGTGCCAGCAGTCGACAGACCCCGAACACTGAAGCTTTCTTT CASSRQTPNTEAFF
. few TRBJ1-2 TRBV6-2/TRBV6-3 TGTGCCAGCAGCCCACAGGGTTACGGCTATGGCTACACCTTC CASSPQGYGYGYTF
TRBD1 . TRBJ2-7 TRBV15 TGTGCCACCAGCAGAGGGGACAGTGGCTCCTACGAGCAGTACTTC CATSRGDSGSYEQYF
. . TRBJ1-5 TRBV10-1 TGCGCCAGCAGTGAGCAGGGACTTCAGCCCCAGCATTTT CASSEQGLQPQHF
. . TRBJ1-2 TRBV3-1/TRBV3-2 TGTGCCAGCAGCCAAGGGCCTTATGGCTACACCTTC CASSQGPYGYTF
TRBD1 . TRBJ1-5 TRBV5-3 TGTGCCAGAAGCCTACCCTATAACCGACAGGGCCCTAGCAATCAGCCCCAGCATTTT CARSLPYNRQGPSNQPQHF
. . TRBJ2-1 TRBV2 TGTGCCAGCAGTGATAAGACAGCCCAGCTTGAGCAGTTCTTC CASSDKTAQLEQFF
TRBD1 . TRBJ1-2 TRBV7-3 TGTGCCAGCAGCTCCGGACAGGGTTTCGGCTACACCTTC CASSSGQGFGYTF
. . TRBJ2-2 TRBV2 TGTGCCAGCAGGTCAGGGAAAGTGAGCGGGGAGCTGTTTTTT CASRSGKVSGELFF
. . TRBJ1-5 TRBV6-5 TGTGCCAGCACCTTTACAGGAGGCAATCAGCCCCAGCATTTT CASTFTGGNQPQHF
TRBD2 . TRBJ2-1 TRBV5-1 TGCGCCAGCAGCGTCGGGACTAGCGGGGGATATGAGCAGTTCTTC CASSVGTSGGYEQFF
. . TRBJ2-1 TRBV4-3 TGCGCCAGCAGCCAAGCTGACAGCAACTACAATGAGCAGTTCTTC CASSQADSNYNEQFF
. . TRBJ1-4 TRBV7-2 TGTGCCAGCAGCTTAGTTGGGGGGAGTGAAAAACTGTTTTTT CASSLVGGSEKLFF
TRBD1 . TRBJ2-7 TRBV14 TGTGCCAGCAGCCAGCAAGAGGTGTACAGGGGCTACGAGCAGTACTTC CASSQQEVYRGYEQYF
TRBD2 . TRBJ2-1 TRBV5-1 TGCGCCAGCAGCTTGGGGGAACTAGCGAGTGAGCAGTTCTTC CASSLGELASEQFF
. . TRBJ1-2 TRBV6-5 TGTGCCAGCAGGCCAGACAGTTTTGGCTACACCTTC CASRPDSFGYTF
. . TRBJ2-1 TRBV21-1 TGTGCCAGCAGCTTTCACCGGGACAGGGACTACAATGAGCAGTTCTTC CASSFHRDRDYNEQFF
. once TRBJ2-5 TRBV6-5 TGTGCCAGCGAGAGAGGAATGGAGACCCAGTACTTC CASERGMETQYF
. . TRBJ1-1 TRBV24-1 TGTGCCACCAGTGGAGGGAACACTGAAGCTTTCTTT CATSGGNTEAFF
TRBD1 . TRBJ1-5 TRBV19 TGTGCCAGTAGTATGGCACAACAGGGGGCCAATCAGCCCCAGCATTTT CASSMAQQGANQPQHF
. . TRBJ2-7 TRBV19 TGTGCCGTAGGAGAGGCCTACCCCTACGAGCAGTACTTC CAVGEAYPYEQYF
. . TRBJ1-1 TRBV19 TGTGCCAGTAGTAACCTCGGGGGTACGACTGAAGCTTTCTTT CASSNLGGTTEAFF
. . TRBJ1-4 TRBV5-1 TGCGCCAGCAGCCGTTCTACTAATGAAAAACTGTTTTTT CASSRSTNEKLFF
TRBD2 . TRBJ2-7 TRBV7-8 TGTGCCAGCACCGGGGGAGGGCCCGACTCCTACGAGCAGTACTTC CASTGGGPDSYEQYF
TRBD1 . TRBJ2-3 TRBV2 TGTGCCAGCACCAGGGGGCAGACAGATACGCAGTATTTT CASTRGQTDTQYF